These 15 T cell receptor beta chains were sequenced from one sample in a study of blood T cell repertoires in COVID-19. Only in-frame clones appear in the TCRdb table, and some are missing; sequencing was by immunoSEQ multiplex PCR. The sample yields about 260,000 clones, over 75% seen once. Sequences were obtained from peripheral blood. Receptors were obtained from a human donor in a cohort sampled during active COVID-19.

The rearrangement uses TRBV5-5 and TRBJ2-1; 10 bases map to TRBD2. This CDR3 region has 14 residues. V gave up 2 bases and J gave up 6 bases; unmatched junction bases: 2. Germline values: CDR1 SGHKS, CDR2 YYEKEE (reference sequence). The CDR3 loop reads CASSLAGGFNEQFF. The CDR3 region has the DNA TGTGCCAGCAGCTTAGCGGGAGGGTTCAATGAGCAGTTCTTC.

The chain has TRBV5-4 and TRBJ1-6; tentatively, D is TRBD1 (5 bases). The germline V gene has CDR1 SGHNT and CDR2 YYREEE (reference sequence). V was clipped by 4 bases and J by 12 bases, with 8 bases between them. This CDR3 has 11 residues. CDR3 residues: CASSSQGPLHF. The CDR3 region has the DNA TGTGCCAGCAGCAGCCAGGGACCCCTCCACTTT.

The rearrangement joins TRBV6-2 or TRBV6-3 to TRBJ2-7, with 8 bases matching TRBD2. J gave up 2 bases and V 4 bases, and 7 bases lay outside the gene matches. The CDR3 sequence is 15 residues long. Germline V gives CDR1 MNHEY, CDR2 SVGEGT. CDR3 amino acids: CASSSLREATYEQYF. As DNA, the CDR3 is TGTGCCAGCAGTTCGCTGCGGGAGGCGACCTACGAGCAGTACTTC.

J is TRBJ2-7 and V is TRBV28; possibly TRBD1 for D (5 bases). V was shortened by 4 bases and J by 7 bases, with 8 bases between the two germline ends. Germline V gene data show CDR1 as MDHEN and CDR2 as SYDVKM. The CDR3 length is 11 residues. This CDR3 is CASSSWTEQYF. CDR3 nucleotides: TGTGCCAGCAGTTCGTGGACAGAGCAGTACTTC.

This rearrangement joins TRBV6-5 to TRBJ1-2; TRBD1 is a possible D gene (5 bases). The CDR3 sequence is 15 residues long. Trimming took off 6 bases at V and 5 bases at J, with 19 bases between the two ends. CDR1 is MNHEY and CDR2 is SVGAGI in the germline V gene. CDR3 nucleotide sequence: TGTGCCAGCAGCCCCGGACATCGAGGTCCTTATGGCTACACCTTC. Translating it yields CASSPGHRGPYGYTF.

This chain uses TRBV23-1 with TRBJ2-2, with a tentative D call TRBD2 (6 bases). TRBV23-1 is identified as an open reading frame with a role that is uncertain. V was shortened by 8 bases and J by 6 bases, with 16 bases between the two germline ends. CDR3 length equals 14 residues. The DNA of the CDR3 is TGCGCCAGCTCCCACGGAGGGGCGGCCGGGGAGCTGTTTTTT. This encodes CASSHGGAAGELFF.

This clone was recorded many times. V is TRBV11-2 and J is TRBJ1-2; unclear D gene. V dropped 5 bases and J dropped 2 bases, with 15 bases sitting between them. Germline V CDR1 and CDR2: SGHAT, FQNNGV. This CDR3 comprises 15 residues. CDR3 loop: CASSPHYDWNYGYTF. As DNA, the CDR3 is TGTGCCAGCAGCCCACATTATGACTGGAACTATGGCTACACCTTC.

The V call is TRBV10-3, the J call TRBJ1-6; D gene ambiguous. Trimming stripped 5 bases from V and 8 bases from J, with 7 bases between. Germline V lookup: CDR1 ENHRY, CDR2 SYGVKD. This CDR3 is 12 amino acids long. The CDR3 protein is CAISRSYSPLHF. For the CDR3, the DNA is TGTGCCATCAGTCGGTCCTATTCACCCCTCCACTTT.

The rearrangement uses TRBV3-1 (or the pseudogene TRBV3-2) and TRBJ1-3; no clear D gene. V shed 1 base and J shed 0 bases, with 13 bases lying between them. Germline CDR1 is LGHDT and CDR2 is YNNKEL (reference sequence). This CDR3 is 17 amino acids long. The CDR3 DNA sequence: TGTGCCAGCAGCCAAGCCCGGGGTCTGGCCTCTGGAAACACCATATATTTT. This sequence encodes CASSQARGLASGNTIYF.

This chain uses TRBV28 with TRBJ1-2; possibly TRBD1 for D (5 bases). Germline loops: CDR1 MDHEN, CDR2 SYDVKM. The germline V and J ends were trimmed by 5 bases and 0 bases, with 16 bases remaining between them. The CDR3 length is 16 residues. CDR3 protein: CASSIPRTLSNYGYTF. Written as DNA, the CDR3 is TGTGCCAGCAGTATCCCCCGGACACTTTCTAACTATGGCTACACCTTC.

V is TRBV19 and J is TRBJ1-5; TRBD1 might be the D (5 bases). The V end lost 6 bases, the J end lost 4 bases, and 19 bases lay between the germline ends. Germline V gene sequence: CDR1 LNHDA, CDR2 SQIVND (reference sequence). The CDR3 has 16 amino acids. The CDR3 region is CASRPRGVPDNQPQHF. In nucleotides, the CDR3 is TGTGCCAGTAGGCCCCGGGGGGTCCCCGATAATCAGCCCCAGCATTTT. Full variable domain (missing parts from reference TRBV19 and TRBJ1-5): DGGITQSPKYLFRKEGQNVTLSCEQNLNHDAMYWYRQDPGQGLRLIYYSQIVNDFQKGDIAEGYSVSREKKESFPLTVTSAQKNPTAFYLCASRPRGVPDNQPQHFGDGTRLSIL.

The table lists this clone with a count of one. The chain has TRBV2 and TRBJ1-3; a weak D match, TRBD1 (5 bases). Germline CDR1 is SNHLY and CDR2 is FYNNEI. The CDR3 consists of 14 residues. Trimming cost V 7 bases and J 4 bases, with 14 bases left between them. The CDR3 loop is CASTGGALGNTIYF. CDR3 DNA sequence: TGTGCCAGCACAGGCGGGGCACTCGGAAACACCATATATTTT. The full variable domain, completed using reference TRBV2 and TRBJ1-3, is EPEVTQTPSHQVTQMGQEVILRCVPISNHLYFYWYRQILGQKVEFLVSFYNNEISEKSEIFDDQFSVERPDGSNFTLKIRSTKLEDSAMYFCASTGGALGNTIYFGEGSWLTVV.

The sample holds a few counts of this clone. V and J are TRBV6-2 or TRBV6-3 and TRBJ1-1, with 12 bases lining up with TRBD1. The CDR3 consists of 18 residues. Germline V gene data show CDR1 as MNHEY and CDR2 as SVGEGT. Germline trimming cut 5 bases from V and 0 bases from J; bases unmatched to any gene: 10. The CDR3 loop is CASSLNAGTGGLNTEAFF. DNA of the CDR3: TGTGCCAGCAGTCTCAACGCCGGGACAGGGGGCTTGAACACTGAAGCTTTCTTT.

The chain employs TRBV7-9 and TRBJ1-4, with 7 bases that match TRBD1. With V trimmed by 1 base and J by 5 bases, 4 bases remained unmatched. The CDR3 has 15 amino acids. CDR1 is SEHNR, CDR2 FQNEAQ, per germline (reference sequence). The CDR3 region is CASSLGDSLNEKLFF. The DNA for the CDR3 is TGTGCCAGCAGCTTAGGGGACAGTCTGAATGAAAAACTGTTTTTT.

This chain connects TRBV29-1 to TRBJ1-2; 10 nucleotides agree with TRBD1. The V gene's germline CDR1 is SQVTM and CDR2 ANQGSEA. This CDR3 has 17 amino acids. With 6 bases clipped from V and 2 bases from J, the junction kept 15 bases outside the gene matches. As DNA, the CDR3 is TGCAGCGTCGATGAACCTCCGACAGGGGGCCCAAACTATGGCTACACCTTC. Translation: CSVDEPPTGGPNYGYTF.